These 24 T cell receptor beta chains were sequenced from one sample in a study of cytomegalovirus exposure and HLA in healthy donors. The PCR was carried out with 60 Vbeta primers and 13 Jbeta primers. Generated by immunoSEQ multiplex PCR, the TCRdb table keeps only in-frame clones and is missing some. The table lists tens of thousands of clones, roughly 80% of them singletons. Sequencing was performed on PBMCs. These receptors were collected from a woman between 50 and 59 years old in good health and CMV-seronegative.

The chain links TRBV18 to TRBJ1-5, with TRBD1 matching over 10 bases. V lost 6 bases and J lost 7; bases outside the gene matches: 9. This CDR3 contains 15 residues. Germline CDR1 reads KGHSH; CDR2 reads LQKENI. DNA of the CDR3: TGTGCCAGCTCCCAGACAGGGGGCGATTTGCAGCCCCAGCATTTT. Translation: CASSQTGGDLQPQHF. Full variable domain (missing parts from reference TRBV18 and TRBJ1-5): NAGVMQNPRHLVRRRGQEARLRCSPMKGHSHVYWYRQLPEEGLKFMVYLQKENIIDESGMPKERFSAEFPKEGPSILRIQQVVRGDSAAYFCASSQTGGDLQPQHFGDGTRLSIL.

The CDR3 nucleotides are TGTGCCATCAGGACAGGAGCAGCTAACTATGGCTACACCTTC. This codes for CAIRTGAANYGYTF. The chain links TRBV10-3 to TRBJ1-2, with a weak D call TRBD1 (6 bases). In germline, CDR1 is ENHRY, CDR2 SYGVKD. V was pared by 6 bases and J by 0 bases, with 11 bases between. The CDR3 length is 14 residues.

This clone was counted between two and nine times. V and J are TRBV19 and TRBJ2-2; tentative D call: TRBD1 (6 bases). The length of the CDR3 is 15 residues. The germline V and J ends were trimmed by 3 bases and 8 bases, with 16 bases remaining between them. Germline V gives CDR1 LNHDA, CDR2 SQIVND (reference sequence). The CDR3 region is CASSMIRGRMGELFF. CDR3 nucleotide sequence: TGTGCCAGTAGTATGATCAGGGGAAGGATGGGGGAGCTGTTTTTT. Full variable domain (remainder filled in from reference TRBV19 and TRBJ2-2): DGGITQSPKYLFRKEGQNVTLSCEQNLNHDAMYWYRQDPGQGLRLIYYSQIVNDFQKGDIAEGYSVSREKKESFPLTVTSAQKNPTAFYLCASSMIRGRMGELFFGEGSRLTVL.

V gene TRBV5-4 combines with J gene TRBJ1-1; D is undetermined. Germline CDR1 and CDR2: SGHNT and YYREEE (reference sequence). This CDR3 region has 13 residues. The V gene lost 0 bases and the J gene lost 8 bases, with 11 bases spanning the gap. CDR3 in amino acids: CASSLGGSEEAFF. The DNA for the CDR3 is TGTGCCAGCAGCTTGGGTGGTAGCGAAGAAGCTTTCTTT.

The rearrangement uses TRBV7-2 and TRBJ2-4; D is ambiguous. The V end was cut by 3 bases, the J end by 2 bases, with 5 bases between. This CDR3 region has 13 residues. Germline CDR1 is SGHTA and CDR2 is FQGNSA. DNA of the CDR3: TGTGCCAGCAGCTTCGTTACCAAAAACATTCAGTACTTC. Protein: CASSFVTKNIQYF.

This clone has just a few counts. The CDR3 nucleotides read TGTGCCAGCAGCCTCACGGGGGAGAACACTGAAGCTTTCTTT. Protein product: CASSLTGENTEAFF. The chain carries TRBV5-6 and TRBJ1-1; D is perhaps TRBD1 (5 bases). The V gene lost 4 bases and the J gene lost 1 base, with 11 bases spanning the gap. CDR1 and CDR2 from the germline V gene are SGHDT and YYEEEE. CDR3 length: 14 amino acids.

This CDR3 reads CASSLDGGGTEAFF. CDR3 in DNA: TGTGCCAGCAGCTTAGATGGGGGCGGCACTGAAGCTTTCTTT. The chain combines TRBV7-3 with TRBJ1-1, with a weak D call TRBD1 (6 bases). The CDR3 has 14 residues. CDR1 and CDR2 (germline): SGHTA, FQGTGA. Trimming left V 2 bases short and J 4 bases short, with 11 bases between. The whole variable domain, remainder taken from reference TRBV7-3 and TRBJ1-1, is GAGVSQTPSNKVTEKGKYVELRCDPISGHTALYWYRQSLGQGPEFLIYFQGTGAADDSGLPNDRFFAVRPEGSVSTLKIQRTERGDSAVYLCASSLDGGGTEAFFGQGTRLTVV.

This chain links TRBV7-9 with TRBJ2-3; 10 bases match TRBD2. J was trimmed by 6 bases and V by 11 bases; bases with no gene match: 20. This CDR3 has 17 amino acids. Germline CDR1 and CDR2: SEHNR and FQNEAQ (reference sequence). The CDR3 here is CAAGDRASGGASDTQYF. The CDR3, as DNA: TGTGCCGCCGGGGACCGGGCAAGCGGGGGGGCTTCGGATACGCAGTATTTT.

The J gene is TRBJ2-1, the V gene TRBV5-6; a possible D gene is TRBD1 (5 bases). Germline-derived CDR1 and CDR2 are SGHDT and YYEEEE. V was clipped by 0 bases and J by 1 base, with 11 bases between them. The CDR3 runs 16 residues. CDR3: CASSLVGPVSYNEQFF. The CDR3 DNA sequence: TGTGCCAGCAGCTTGGTGGGGCCGGTTTCCTACAATGAGCAGTTCTTC. Looking up the rest from reference TRBV5-6 and TRBJ2-1 gives the full variable domain: DAGVTQSPTHLIKTRGQQVTLRCSPKSGHDTVSWYQQALGQGPQFIFQYYEEEERQRGNFPDRFSGHQFPNYSSELNVNALLLGDSALYLCASSLVGPVSYNEQFFGPGTRLTVL.

This clone has a single count. The V and J genes are TRBV6-1 and TRBJ2-5; 9 nucleotides agree with TRBD1. CDR1 is MNHNS and CDR2 is SASEGT in the germline V gene. With 6 bases clipped from V and 5 bases from J, the junction kept 7 bases outside the gene matches. The length of the CDR3 is 14 residues. This CDR3 reads CASSRQGVVETQYF. For the CDR3, the DNA is TGTGCCAGCAGCAGACAGGGGGTCGTCGAGACCCAGTACTTC.

The J gene is TRBJ2-7, the V gene TRBV5-1; TRBD1 agrees at 10 bases. This CDR3 has 14 amino acids. Germline CDR1 is SGHRS and CDR2 is YFSETQ. Losses at the gene ends were 0 bases for V and 5 bases for J; bases not matched to a gene: 2. The chain's CDR3 is CASSLGDRGHEQYF. The DNA for the CDR3 is TGCGCCAGCAGCTTGGGGGACAGGGGTCACGAGCAGTACTTC. The full variable domain, its missing parts supplied by reference TRBV5-1 and TRBJ2-7, is KAGVTQTPRYLIKTRGQQVTLSCSPISGHRSVSWYQQTPGQGLQFLFEYFSETQRNKGNFPGRFSGRQFSNSRSEMNVSTLELGDSALYLCASSLGDRGHEQYFGPGTRLTVT.

This chain connects TRBV28 to TRBJ1-5, with 9 bases lining up with TRBD1. The CDR3 consists of 15 residues. V lost 7 bases to trimming and J lost 3 bases; unmatched junction nucleotides: 7. Germline CDR1 reads MDHEN; CDR2 reads SYDVKM. In nucleotides, the CDR3 is TGTGCCAGCATACAACAGGGGGCACCCAATCAGCCCCAGCATTTT. This encodes CASIQQGAPNQPQHF.

The table lists this clone with a few counts. V gene TRBV6-5 combines with J gene TRBJ2-5; tentative D call: TRBD2 (5 bases). V lost 0 bases to trimming and J lost 5 bases, with 13 bases between them. This CDR3 is built from 15 residues. Looked up from germline, CDR1 is MNHEY and CDR2 is SVGAGI. For the CDR3, the DNA is TGTGCCAGCAGTTACTCGAGGCTAGCTTGGGAGACCCAGTACTTC. It specifies CASSYSRLAWETQYF.

In this sample, this clone turned up a few times. In DNA form, the CDR3 reads TGTGCCAGCTCATTCGGGACTAGCGGGACTAAGGATACGCAGTATTTT. It is translated as CASSFGTSGTKDTQYF. This chain uses TRBV25-1 with TRBJ2-3, with TRBD2 matching 13 bases. Germline V gene data show CDR1 as MGHDK and CDR2 as SYGVNS. V was clipped by 8 bases and J by 6 bases; unmatched bases: 11. The CDR3 has 16 residues.

The genes are TRBV5-1 and TRBJ2-5; 9 nucleotides line up with TRBD1. Looked up from germline, CDR1 is SGHRS and CDR2 is YFSETQ. CDR3 length: 11 amino acids. V lost 2 bases and J lost 11; bases outside the gene matches: 1. CDR3 in amino acids: CASSLGQGQYF. As DNA, the CDR3 is TGCGCCAGCAGCTTAGGACAGGGGCAGTACTTC.

This rearrangement joins TRBV10-3 to TRBJ2-3; 9 positions match TRBD2. The V segment lost 3 bases and the J segment 5 bases; nucleotides outside the gene matches: 12. The germline CDR1 and CDR2 sequences are ENHRY and SYGVKD. There are 17 residues in the CDR3. The DNA of the CDR3 is TGTGCCATCAGTGAAGGGGAGATCCGCGGGGGGGAAGATACGCAGTATTTT. Amino acid sequence: CAISEGEIRGGEDTQYF.

This clone has a handful of counts. The V gene is TRBV6-5, the J gene TRBJ1-1; unclear D gene. From germline, CDR1 is MNHEY and CDR2 SVGAGI. Trimming took off 0 bases at V and 3 bases at J, with 14 bases between the two ends. The CDR3 extends over 16 amino acids. DNA of the CDR3: TGTGCCAGCAGTTACTCGGTCCCTGGGAGTTACACTGAAGCTTTCTTT. Translation: CASSYSVPGSYTEAFF.

The CDR3 nucleotides are TGTGCCAGCAGTGACTTTTTGGTTGAGGATGGCTACACCTTC. Protein product: CASSDFLVEDGYTF. V and J are TRBV2 and TRBJ1-2; no definite D call. Trimming shortened V by 3 bases and J by 6 bases, and 14 bases separated the two germline ends. The V gene's germline CDR1 is SNHLY and CDR2 FYNNEI. CDR3 length: 14 residues.

This chain uses TRBV5-1 with TRBJ1-1; D is unresolved. Per germline, CDR1 SGHRS and CDR2 YFSETQ. The V and J ends lost 0 bases and 1 base respectively, with 7 bases between them. The CDR3 spans 14 residues. The CDR3 bases are TGCGCCAGCAGCTTGGCCGGGAGGAACACTGAAGCTTTCTTT. This gives the protein CASSLAGRNTEAFF.

The chain recombines TRBV2 with TRBJ1-1, with D unresolved. Germline V gene data show CDR1 as SNHLY and CDR2 as FYNNEI. With 5 bases removed from V and 1 base from J, the gap between germline ends came to 5 bases. The length of the CDR3 is 12 residues. The CDR3 is CASSQSNTEAFF. In nucleotides, the CDR3 is TGTGCCAGCAGTCAGTCGAACACTGAAGCTTTCTTT.

The rearrangement links TRBV30 to TRBJ1-1, with D possibly matching TRBD1 (5 bases). The CDR3 has 12 residues. Germline CDR1 GTSNPN, CDR2 SVGIG (reference sequence). Trimming took off 3 bases at V and 1 base at J, with 6 bases between the two ends. The CDR3 loop reads CAWRQANTEAFF. The CDR3 DNA follows: TGTGCCTGGAGACAGGCGAACACTGAAGCTTTCTTT.

V and J are TRBV15 and TRBJ2-3; D remains unclear. The CDR3 extends over 14 amino acids. The V end was cut by 1 base, the J end by 0 bases, with 5 bases between. CDR1 is LNHNV, CDR2 YYDKDF, per germline (reference sequence). The CDR3 DNA is TGTGCCACCAGCAGAGGCGGAAGCACAGATACGCAGTATTTT. Translated: CATSRGGSTDTQYF.

The chain uses TRBV4-2 and TRBJ2-2, with 7 bases identical to TRBD2. Germline lookup yields CDR1 LGHNA and CDR2 YNFKEQ. The CDR3 consists of 15 residues. Losses at the gene ends were 2 bases for V and 5 bases for J; bases not matched to a gene: 5. CDR3 residues: CASSQNRGGTGELFF. Here the CDR3 DNA reads TGTGCCAGCAGCCAAAATAGGGGAGGGACCGGGGAGCTGTTTTTT.

As DNA, the CDR3 is TGTGCCAGCAGGTATGGACAGGGCTACGAGCAGTACTTC. This gives the protein CASRYGQGYEQYF. The J gene is TRBJ2-7, the V gene TRBV7-9, with 8 bases fitting TRBD1. The CDR3 totals 13 residues. V trimming: 6 bases; J trimming: 3 bases; junction bases outside the gene matches: 4. The germline V gene encodes CDR1 SEHNR and CDR2 FQNEAQ (reference sequence).